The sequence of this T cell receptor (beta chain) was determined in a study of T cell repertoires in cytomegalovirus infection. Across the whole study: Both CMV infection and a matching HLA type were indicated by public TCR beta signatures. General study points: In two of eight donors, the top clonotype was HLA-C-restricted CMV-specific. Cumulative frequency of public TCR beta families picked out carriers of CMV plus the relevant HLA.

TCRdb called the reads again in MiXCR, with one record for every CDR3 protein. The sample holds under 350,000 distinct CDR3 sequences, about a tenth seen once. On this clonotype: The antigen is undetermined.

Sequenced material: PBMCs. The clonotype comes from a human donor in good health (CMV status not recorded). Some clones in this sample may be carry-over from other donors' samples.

The CDR3, as DNA: TGTGCCAGCAGTTCATCGACAGCCACCGGGGAGCTGTTTTTT. Protein sequence: CASSSSTATGELFF. The J gene is TRBJ2-2, the V gene TRBV12-3 or TRBV12-4, with D tentatively TRBD1 (5 bases). CDR3 length equals 14 residues. Trimming removed 4 bases at V and 4 bases at J, with 10 bases between.